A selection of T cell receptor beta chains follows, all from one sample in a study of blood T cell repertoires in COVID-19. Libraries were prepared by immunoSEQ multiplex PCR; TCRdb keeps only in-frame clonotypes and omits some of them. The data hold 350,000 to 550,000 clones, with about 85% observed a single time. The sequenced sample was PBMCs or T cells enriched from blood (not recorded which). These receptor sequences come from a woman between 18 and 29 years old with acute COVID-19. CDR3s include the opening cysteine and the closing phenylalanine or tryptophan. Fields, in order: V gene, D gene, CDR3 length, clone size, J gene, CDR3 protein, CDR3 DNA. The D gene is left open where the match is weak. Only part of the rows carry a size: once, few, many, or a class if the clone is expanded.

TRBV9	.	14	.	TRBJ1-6	CASSVGGEGSPLHF	TGTGCCAGCAGCGTAGGGGGTGAGGGTTCACCCCTCCACTTT
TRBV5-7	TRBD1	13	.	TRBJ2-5	CASSGQVEETQYF	TGTGCCAGCTCGGGACAGGTTGAAGAGACCCAGTACTTC
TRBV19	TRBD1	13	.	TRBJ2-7	CASSPEDRGEQYF	TGTGCCAGTAGTCCGGAAGACAGGGGTGAGCAGTACTTC
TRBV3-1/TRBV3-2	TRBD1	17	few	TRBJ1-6	CASSQPSGTVNNSPLHF	TGTGCCAGCAGCCAACCCTCCGGGACAGTTAATAATTCACCCCTCCACTTT
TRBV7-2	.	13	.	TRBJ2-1	CASSSQDSGEQFF	TGTGCCAGCAGCTCTCAAGATAGCGGTGAGCAGTTCTTC
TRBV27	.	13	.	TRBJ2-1	CASSLWLNLQQFF	TGTGCCAGCAGTTTATGGCTCAATCTCCAGCAGTTCTTC
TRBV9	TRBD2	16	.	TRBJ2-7	CASSPIPARGGYEQYF	TGTGCCAGCAGCCCAATCCCGGCACGGGGGGGCTACGAGCAGTACTTC
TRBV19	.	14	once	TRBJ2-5	CASKARERQETQYF	TGTGCCAGTAAGGCTCGGGAACGACAAGAGACCCAGTACTTC
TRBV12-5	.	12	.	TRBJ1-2	CASGSVPDGYTF	TGTGCTAGTGGATCCGTGCCAGATGGCTACACCTTC
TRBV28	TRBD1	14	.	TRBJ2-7	CASSFRTGMAEQYF	TGTGCCAGCAGTTTCCGGACAGGGATGGCCGAGCAGTACTTC
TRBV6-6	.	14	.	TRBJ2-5	CASSYDILQETQYF	TGTGCCAGCAGTTACGATATTCTACAAGAGACCCAGTACTTC
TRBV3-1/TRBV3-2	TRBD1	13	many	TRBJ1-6	CASGTGLNSPLHF	TGTGCCAGCGGGACAGGGCTTAATTCACCCCTCCACTTT
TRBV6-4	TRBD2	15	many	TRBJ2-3	CASSPTGLVGDTQYF	TGTGCCAGCAGTCCTACCGGACTAGTCGGAGATACGCAGTATTTT
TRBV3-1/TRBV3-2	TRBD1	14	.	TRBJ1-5	CASSPRGLRQPQHF	TGTGCCAGCAGCCCTAGGGGGCTCAGACAGCCCCAGCATTTT
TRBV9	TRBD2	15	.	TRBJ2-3	CASSPDPGRADTQYF	TGTGCCAGCAGCCCCGATCCTGGGAGGGCAGATACGCAGTATTTT
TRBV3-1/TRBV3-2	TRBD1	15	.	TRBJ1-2	CASSQPTRTGIGYTF	TGTGCCAGCAGCCAACCAACCCGGACAGGGATCGGCTACACCTTC
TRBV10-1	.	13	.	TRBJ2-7	CASSSASSYEQYF	TGCGCCAGCAGTAGCGCGAGCTCCTACGAGCAGTACTTC
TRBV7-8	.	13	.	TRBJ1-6	CASSRLQESPLHF	TGTGCCAGCAGCCGACTTCAGGAATCACCCCTCCACTTT
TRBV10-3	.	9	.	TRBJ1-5	CAIPPPQHF	TGTGCCATCCCCCCCCCTCAGCATTTT
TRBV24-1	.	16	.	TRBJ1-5	CATSDKRRDSNQPQHF	TGTGCCACCAGTGACAAGCGGCGGGATAGCAATCAGCCCCAGCATTTT
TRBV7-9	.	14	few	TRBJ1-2	CASSQGHAPNGYTF	TGTGCCAGCAGCCAAGGACACGCTCCCAATGGCTACACCTTC
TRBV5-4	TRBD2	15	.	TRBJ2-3	CASSFGGVTTDTQYF	TGTGCCAGCAGCTTTGGGGGGGTGACCACAGATACGCAGTATTTT
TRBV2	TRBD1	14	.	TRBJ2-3	CASRGDSSTDTQYF	TGTGCCAGCAGGGGGGACAGTAGCACAGATACGCAGTATTTT
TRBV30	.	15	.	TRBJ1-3	CAWSVQLVSGNTIYF	TGTGCCTGGAGTGTACAGCTTGTCTCTGGAAACACCATATATTTT
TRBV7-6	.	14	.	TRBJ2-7	CASSSEGTTDEQYF	TGTGCCAGCAGCTCAGAAGGGACAACCGACGAGCAGTACTTC
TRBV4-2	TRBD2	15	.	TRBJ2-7	CASSLGLVDLYEQYF	TGTGCCAGCAGCCTAGGACTAGTGGACCTCTACGAGCAGTACTTC
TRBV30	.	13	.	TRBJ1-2	CAWSAREGGGYTF	TGTGCCTGGAGTGCACGGGAGGGAGGCGGCTACACCTTC
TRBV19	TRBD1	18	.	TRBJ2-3	CASTAGMLPGQGSDTQYF	TGTGCCAGTACAGCTGGGATGCTTCCGGGACAGGGTTCCGATACGCAGTATTTT
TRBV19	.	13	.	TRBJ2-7	CASVKAQRGEQYF	TGTGCCAGCGTCAAAGCTCAAAGGGGCGAGCAGTACTTC
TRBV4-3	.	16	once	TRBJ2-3	CASSQASRPSTDTQYF	TGCGCCAGCAGCCAAGCCAGTCGCCCAAGCACAGATACGCAGTATTTT
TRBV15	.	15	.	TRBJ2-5	CATSRGEVRQETQYF	TGTGCCACCAGCAGAGGAGAGGTTCGCCAAGAGACCCAGTACTTC